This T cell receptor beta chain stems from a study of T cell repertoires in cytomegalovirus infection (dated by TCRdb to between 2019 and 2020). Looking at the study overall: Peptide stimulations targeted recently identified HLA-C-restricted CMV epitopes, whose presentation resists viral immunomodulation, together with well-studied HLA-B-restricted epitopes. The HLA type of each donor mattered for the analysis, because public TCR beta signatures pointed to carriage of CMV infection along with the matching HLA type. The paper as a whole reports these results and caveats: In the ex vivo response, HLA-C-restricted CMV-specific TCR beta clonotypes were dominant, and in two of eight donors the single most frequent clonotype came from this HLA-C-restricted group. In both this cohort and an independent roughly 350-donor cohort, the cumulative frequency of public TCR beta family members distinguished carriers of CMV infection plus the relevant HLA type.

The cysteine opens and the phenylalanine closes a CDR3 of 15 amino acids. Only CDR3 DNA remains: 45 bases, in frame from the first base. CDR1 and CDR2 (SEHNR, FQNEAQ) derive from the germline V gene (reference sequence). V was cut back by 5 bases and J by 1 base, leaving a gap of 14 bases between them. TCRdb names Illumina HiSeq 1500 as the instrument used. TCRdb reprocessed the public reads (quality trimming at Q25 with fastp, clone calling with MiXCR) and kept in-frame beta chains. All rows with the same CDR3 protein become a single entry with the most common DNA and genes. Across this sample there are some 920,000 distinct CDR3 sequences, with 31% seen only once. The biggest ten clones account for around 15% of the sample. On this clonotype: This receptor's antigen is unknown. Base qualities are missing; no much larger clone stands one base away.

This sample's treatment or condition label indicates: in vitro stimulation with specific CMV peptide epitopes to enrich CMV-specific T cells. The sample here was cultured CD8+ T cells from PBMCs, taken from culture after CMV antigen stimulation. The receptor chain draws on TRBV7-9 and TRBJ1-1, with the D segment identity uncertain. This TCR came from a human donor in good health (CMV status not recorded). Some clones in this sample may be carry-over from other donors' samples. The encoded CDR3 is CASSRSDGSNTEAFF. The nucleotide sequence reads TGTGCCAGCAGCCGCTCTGATGGATCGAACACTGAAGCTTTCTTT.